What follows is one T cell receptor (beta chain) and its context. This record comes from a study of blood T cell repertoires in COVID-19. About the research overall: Donors in the United States, Italy and Spain gave samples during acute or convalescent COVID-19. PBMCs, B-cell-depleted T cells, or T cells provided the cDNA or gDNA that made up the material.

Original processing notes: The authors estimated nucleated cell counts from reference gene primer amplification. The table came from immunoSEQ multiplex PCR; TCRdb's copy has only in-frame clones and leaves some out. V and J calls and clone size are those listed in that table; D and trimming were worked out from the DNA. This sample has about 250,000 clones, with about 89% found just once. The TCR was taken from a man between 25 and 39 years old with acute or convalescent COVID-19. The sample was peripheral blood.

For the CDR3, the DNA is TGTGCCAGCAGCGTAGGAGCGGGAGCTGGGAACACCGGGGAGCTGTTTTTT. Translating it yields CASSVGAGAGNTGELFF. The rearrangement uses TRBV9 and TRBJ2-2; 8 nucleotides match TRBD2. With 0 bases clipped from V and 1 base from J, the junction kept 5 bases outside the gene matches. The CDR3 sequence is 17 residues long. Germline assignment: CDR1 SGDLS and CDR2 YYNGEE.